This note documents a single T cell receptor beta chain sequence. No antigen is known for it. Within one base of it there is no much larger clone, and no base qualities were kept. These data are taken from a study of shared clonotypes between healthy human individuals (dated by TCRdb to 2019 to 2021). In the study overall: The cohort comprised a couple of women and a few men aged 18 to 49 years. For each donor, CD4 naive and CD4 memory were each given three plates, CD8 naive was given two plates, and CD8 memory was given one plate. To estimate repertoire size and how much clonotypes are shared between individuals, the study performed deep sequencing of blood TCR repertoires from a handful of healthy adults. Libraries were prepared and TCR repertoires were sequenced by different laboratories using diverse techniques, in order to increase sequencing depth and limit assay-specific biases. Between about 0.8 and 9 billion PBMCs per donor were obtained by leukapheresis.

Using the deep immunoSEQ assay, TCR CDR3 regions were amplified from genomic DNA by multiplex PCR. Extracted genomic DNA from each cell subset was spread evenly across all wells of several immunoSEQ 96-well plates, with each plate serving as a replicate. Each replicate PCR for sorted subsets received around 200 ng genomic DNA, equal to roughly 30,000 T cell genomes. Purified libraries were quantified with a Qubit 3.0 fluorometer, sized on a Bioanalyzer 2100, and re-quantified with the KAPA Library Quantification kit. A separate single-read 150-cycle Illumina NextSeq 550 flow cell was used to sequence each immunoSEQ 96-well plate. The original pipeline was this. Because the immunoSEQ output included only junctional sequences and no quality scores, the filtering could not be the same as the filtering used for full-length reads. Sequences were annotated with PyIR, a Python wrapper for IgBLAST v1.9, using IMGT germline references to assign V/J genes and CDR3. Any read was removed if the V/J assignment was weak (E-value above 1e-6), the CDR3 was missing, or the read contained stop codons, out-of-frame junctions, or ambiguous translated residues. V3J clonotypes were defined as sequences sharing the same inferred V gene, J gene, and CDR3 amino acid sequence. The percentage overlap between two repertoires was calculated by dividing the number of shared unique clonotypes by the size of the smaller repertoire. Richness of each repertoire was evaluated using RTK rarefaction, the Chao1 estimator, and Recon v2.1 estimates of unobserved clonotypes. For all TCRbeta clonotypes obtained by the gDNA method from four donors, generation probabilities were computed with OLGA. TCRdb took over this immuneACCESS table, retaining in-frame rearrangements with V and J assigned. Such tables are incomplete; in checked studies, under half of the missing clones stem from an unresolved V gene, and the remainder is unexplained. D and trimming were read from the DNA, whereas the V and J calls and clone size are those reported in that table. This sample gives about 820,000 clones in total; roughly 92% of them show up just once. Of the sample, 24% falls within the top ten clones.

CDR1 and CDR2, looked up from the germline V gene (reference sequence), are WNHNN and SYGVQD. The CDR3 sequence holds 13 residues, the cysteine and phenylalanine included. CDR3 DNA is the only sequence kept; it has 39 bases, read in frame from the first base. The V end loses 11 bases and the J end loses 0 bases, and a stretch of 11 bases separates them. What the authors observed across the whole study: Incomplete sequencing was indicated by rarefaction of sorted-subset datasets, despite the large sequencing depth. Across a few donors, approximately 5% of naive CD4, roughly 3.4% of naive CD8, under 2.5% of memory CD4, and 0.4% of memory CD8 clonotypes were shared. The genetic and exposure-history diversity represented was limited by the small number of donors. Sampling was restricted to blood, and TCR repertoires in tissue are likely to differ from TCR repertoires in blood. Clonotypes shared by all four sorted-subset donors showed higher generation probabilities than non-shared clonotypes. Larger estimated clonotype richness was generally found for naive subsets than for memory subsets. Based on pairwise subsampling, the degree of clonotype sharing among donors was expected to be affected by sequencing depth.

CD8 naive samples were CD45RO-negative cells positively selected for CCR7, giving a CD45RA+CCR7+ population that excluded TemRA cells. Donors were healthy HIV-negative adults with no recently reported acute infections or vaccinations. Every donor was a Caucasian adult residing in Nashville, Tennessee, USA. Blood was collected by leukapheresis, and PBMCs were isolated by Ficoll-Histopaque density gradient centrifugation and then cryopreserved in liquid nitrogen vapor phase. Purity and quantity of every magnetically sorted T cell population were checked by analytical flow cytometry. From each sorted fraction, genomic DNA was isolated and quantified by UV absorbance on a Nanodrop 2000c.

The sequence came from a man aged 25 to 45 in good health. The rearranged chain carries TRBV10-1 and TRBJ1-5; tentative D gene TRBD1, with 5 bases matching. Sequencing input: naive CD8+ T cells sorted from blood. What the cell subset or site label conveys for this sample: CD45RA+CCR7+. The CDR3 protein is CAGARDSNQPQHF. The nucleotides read TGCGCCGGGGCTAGAGATAGCAATCAGCCCCAGCATTTT.